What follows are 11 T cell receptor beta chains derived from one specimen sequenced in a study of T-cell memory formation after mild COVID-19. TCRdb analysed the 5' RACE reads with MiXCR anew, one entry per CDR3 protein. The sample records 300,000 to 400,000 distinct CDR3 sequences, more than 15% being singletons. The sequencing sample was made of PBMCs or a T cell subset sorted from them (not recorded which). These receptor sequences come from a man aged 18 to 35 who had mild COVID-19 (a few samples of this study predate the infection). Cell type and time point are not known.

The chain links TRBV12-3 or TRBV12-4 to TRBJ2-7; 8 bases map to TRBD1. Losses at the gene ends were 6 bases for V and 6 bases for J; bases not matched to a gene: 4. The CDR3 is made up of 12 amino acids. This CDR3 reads CASSQGALEQYV. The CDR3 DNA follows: TGTGCCAGCAGCCAGGGGGCCCTCGAGCAGTACGTC.

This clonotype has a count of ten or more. The CDR3 DNA follows: TGTGCCAGCAGTTTCAAGGCTGGACCCTACGAGCAGTACTTC. Protein sequence: CASSFKAGPYEQYF. V and J are TRBV27 and TRBJ2-7; D call uncertain. Germline lookup yields CDR1 MNHEY and CDR2 SMNVEV (reference sequence). Between the trimmed V and J ends, which lost 3 bases and 2 bases, there was a span of 11 bases. The length of the CDR3 is 14 residues.

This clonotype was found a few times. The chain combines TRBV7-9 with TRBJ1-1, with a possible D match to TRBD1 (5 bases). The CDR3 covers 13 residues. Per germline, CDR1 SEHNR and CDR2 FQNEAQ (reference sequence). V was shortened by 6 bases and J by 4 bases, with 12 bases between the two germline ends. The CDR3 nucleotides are TGTGCCAGCAGAGGGGAGGGGTCCACTGAAGCTTTCTTT. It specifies CASRGEGSTEAFF.

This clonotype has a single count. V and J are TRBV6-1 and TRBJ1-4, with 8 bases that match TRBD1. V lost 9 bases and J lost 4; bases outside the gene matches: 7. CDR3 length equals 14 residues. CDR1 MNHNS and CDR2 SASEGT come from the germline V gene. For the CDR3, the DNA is TGTGCCAGTGCGGGACAGGTTCATAATGAAAAACTGTTTTTT. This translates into CASAGQVHNEKLFF.

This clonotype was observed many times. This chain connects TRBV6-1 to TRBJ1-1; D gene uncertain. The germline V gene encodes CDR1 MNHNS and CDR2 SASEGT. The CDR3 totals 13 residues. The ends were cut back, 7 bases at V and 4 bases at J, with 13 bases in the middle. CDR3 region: CASIFRAGTEAFF. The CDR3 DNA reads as TGTGCCAGCATCTTTCGTGCGGGCACTGAAGCTTTCTTT.

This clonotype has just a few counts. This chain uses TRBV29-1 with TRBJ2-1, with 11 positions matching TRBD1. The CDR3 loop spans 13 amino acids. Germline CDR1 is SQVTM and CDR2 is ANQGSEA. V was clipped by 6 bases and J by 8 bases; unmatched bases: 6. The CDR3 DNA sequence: TGCAGCGTGTTTAGGACAGGGGGCTATGAGCAGTTCTTC. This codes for CSVFRTGGYEQFF.

The chain's CDR3 is CASSQGWVRNEQFF. Here the CDR3 DNA reads TGCGCCAGCAGCCAAGGTTGGGTCCGAAATGAGCAGTTCTTC. This chain links TRBV4-1 with TRBJ2-1, with D uncertain. Trimming took 1 base from V and 7 from J, leaving 11 bases between them. Germline V gene lookup returns CDR1 MGHRA and CDR2 YSYEKL. CDR3 length: 14 residues.

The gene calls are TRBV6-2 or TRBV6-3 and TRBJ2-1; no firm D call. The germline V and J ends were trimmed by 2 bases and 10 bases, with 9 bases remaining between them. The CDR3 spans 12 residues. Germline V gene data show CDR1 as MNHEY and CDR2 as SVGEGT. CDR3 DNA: TGTGCCAGCAGTTACCTTTTGGCGGAGCAGTTCTTC. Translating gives CASSYLLAEQFF.

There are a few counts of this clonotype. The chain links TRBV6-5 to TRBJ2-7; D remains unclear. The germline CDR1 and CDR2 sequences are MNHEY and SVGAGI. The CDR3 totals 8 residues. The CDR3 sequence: CASSYRSV. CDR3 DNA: TGTGCCAGCAGTTACAGGAGCGTC.

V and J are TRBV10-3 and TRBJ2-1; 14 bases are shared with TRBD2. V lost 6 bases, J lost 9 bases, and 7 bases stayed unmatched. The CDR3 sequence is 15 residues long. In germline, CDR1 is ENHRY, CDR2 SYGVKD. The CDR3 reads CAISPTSGGAGEQFF. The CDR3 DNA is TGTGCCATCAGCCCGACTAGCGGGGGGGCCGGTGAGCAGTTCTTC.

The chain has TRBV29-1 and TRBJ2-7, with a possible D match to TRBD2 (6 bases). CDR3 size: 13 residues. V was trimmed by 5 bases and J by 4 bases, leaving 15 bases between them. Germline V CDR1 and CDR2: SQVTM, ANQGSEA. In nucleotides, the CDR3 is TGCAGCGTTTCTGATAGCGGCGGATACGAGCAGTACTTC. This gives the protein CSVSDSGGYEQYF.